The rows below give T cell receptor beta chains drawn from one sample of a study of response to subunit inactivated influenza vaccine. From the RT-PCR reads, TCRdb called clonotypes with MiXCR, one entry per CDR3 protein. The sample carries about 520,000 distinct CDR3 sequences, 7.2% recorded once. The sequences come from PBMCs from blood, collected roughly 24 months after vaccination. These receptors were taken from a man aged 50-75 years who received an inactivated influenza vaccine. CDR3s include the opening cysteine and the closing phenylalanine or tryptophan. D genes are given only for firm matches. Expanded clones get a size class; other rows say once, few or many, or leave the size out.

>TRBJ2-1|TRBD2|TRBV4-3|few
TGCGCCAGCAGCCAAGAACTAGCGGGGGGGTTGGAGCAGTTCTTC
CASSQELAGGLEQFF
>TRBJ2-2|-|TRBV29-1|-
TGCAGCGCCACGGAGGTTTTTGGCACCGGGGAGCTGTTTTTT
CSATEVFGTGELFF
>TRBJ2-7|-|TRBV7-8|-
TGTGCCAGCAGCTTCCGGGGGAACCACGAGCAGTACTTC
CASSFRGNHEQYF
>TRBJ2-7|TRBD2|TRBV11-2|-
TGTGCCAGCAGCCCCGGACTAGCCCTCTACGAGCAGTACTTC
CASSPGLALYEQYF
>TRBJ2-1|TRBD1|TRBV7-8|many
TGTGCCAGCAGCCTTCACGACAGGGACAATGAGCAGTTCTTC
CASSLHDRDNEQFF
>TRBJ1-3|-|TRBV30|-
TGTGCCTGGAGTGTGGCAATTCCTGGAAACACCATATATTTT
CAWSVAIPGNTIYF
>TRBJ1-2|-|TRBV20-1|few
TGCAGTGCTAGAGATCTAGATTCGAACTATGGCTACACCTTC
CSARDLDSNYGYTF
>TRBJ1-2|-|TRBV6-5|many
TGTGCCAGCAGTTCCATTAACGGGGGAAAATTCTATGGCTACACCTTC
CASSSINGGKFYGYTF
>TRBJ2-2|-|TRBV11-2|-
TGTGCCAGCAGCTTACTTGCCAGCCTTAACACCGGGGAGCTGTTTTTT
CASSLLASLNTGELFF
>TRBJ2-6|-|TRBV4-1|many
TGCGCCAGCAGCCAAGATGGGAGACCTGGGGCCAACGTCCTGACTTTC
CASSQDGRPGANVLTF
>TRBJ2-7|TRBD2|TRBV11-3|-
TGTGCCAGCAGCTTAGGAATGACTAGCTTACAGTACTTC
CASSLGMTSLQYF
>TRBJ1-3|-|TRBV29-1|many
TGCAGCGTTGTGGGGCCTGGAAACACCATATATTTT
CSVVGPGNTIYF
>TRBJ2-5|-|TRBV3-1|many
TGTGCCAGCAGCCAAGATCCGGACTTACAAGAGACCCAGTACTTC
CASSQDPDLQETQYF
>TRBJ2-2|-|TRBV5-1|few
TGCGCCAGCAGCTTCCTTCGGTGGTCCGGGGAGCTGTTTTTT
CASSFLRWSGELFF
>TRBJ2-7|TRBD1|TRBV18|few
TGTGCCAGCTCACCCGACAGGGCCTTTCAAGACTTC
CASSPDRAFQDF
>TRBJ2-5|TRBD2|TRBV5-6|few
TGTGCCAGCAGCACCAGACTAGCGGGGGCGAAAGAGACCCAGTACTTC
CASSTRLAGAKETQYF
>TRBJ2-1|-|TRBV7-9|few
TGTGCCAGCAGCTTCGACGGCCACAGATACAATGAGCAGTTCTTC
CASSFDGHRYNEQFF
>TRBJ2-1|-|TRBV12-3/TRBV12-4|many
TGTGCCAGCAGTCAGGGTCTTGAGCAGTTCTTC
CASSQGLEQFF